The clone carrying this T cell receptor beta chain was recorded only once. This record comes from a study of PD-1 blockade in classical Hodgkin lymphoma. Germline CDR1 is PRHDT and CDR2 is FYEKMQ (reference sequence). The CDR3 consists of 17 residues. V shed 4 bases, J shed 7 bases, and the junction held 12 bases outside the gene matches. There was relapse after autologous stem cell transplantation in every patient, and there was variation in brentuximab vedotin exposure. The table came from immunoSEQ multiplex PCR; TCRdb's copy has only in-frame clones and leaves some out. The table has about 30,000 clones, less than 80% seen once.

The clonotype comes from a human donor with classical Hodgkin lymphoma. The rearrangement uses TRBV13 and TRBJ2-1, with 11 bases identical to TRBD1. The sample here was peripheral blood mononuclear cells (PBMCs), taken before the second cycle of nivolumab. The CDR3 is CASSSSTGTGGRNEQFF. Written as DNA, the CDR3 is TGTGCCAGCAGCTCCTCCACCGGGACAGGGGGTCGGAATGAGCAGTTCTTC.